This T cell receptor (beta chain) was sequenced for a study of blood T cell repertoires in COVID-19. Per the original methods: Amplification with reference gene primers provided the estimates of nucleated cell counts. This table comes from immunoSEQ multiplex PCR, and its TCRdb copy is limited to in-frame clones, with some not included. Clone size and V and J calls were adopted from that table, with D and trimming inferred from the DNA. The sample contains about half a million clones, 80% to 90% of which appear only once. Germline CDR1 and CDR2: KGHSH and LQKENI. J gave up 4 bases and V 5 bases, and 8 bases lay outside the gene matches. The CDR3 runs to 15 residues. Ages ranged from about 18 to 90 years, with residence in 24 US areas.

The origin of this receptor is a woman aged 55-70 years who had recovered from COVID-19. The V and J genes are TRBV18 and TRBJ1-3; 7 bases match TRBD1. The source material was PBMCs or T cells enriched from blood (not recorded which). The CDR3 sequence: CASSNTGTDGNTIYF. CDR3 in DNA: TGTGCCAGCTCAAACACCGGGACAGACGGAAACACCATATATTTT.